This entry features one T cell receptor (beta chain) sequence. Sequencing was performed with immunoSEQ multiplex PCR; in TCRdb, only in-frame clones are kept and a portion is missing. The sample lists fewer than 350,000 clones; around 87% were seen once. The V gene lost 7 bases and the J gene lost 1 base, with 16 bases spanning the gap. Per the germline V gene, CDR1 is SQVTM and CDR2 is ANQGSEA. The CDR3 loop spans 14 amino acids. The sample originates from a study of blood T cell repertoires in COVID-19. This clonotype was obtained from a woman younger than 30 with acute COVID-19. The chain couples TRBV29-1 to TRBJ1-1; no clear D gene. Sequenced material: PBMCs or T cells enriched from blood (not recorded which). CDR3 sequence: CSARPQRGNTEAFF. The CDR3, as DNA: TGCAGCGCTCGACCCCAAAGAGGGAACACTGAAGCTTTCTTT.